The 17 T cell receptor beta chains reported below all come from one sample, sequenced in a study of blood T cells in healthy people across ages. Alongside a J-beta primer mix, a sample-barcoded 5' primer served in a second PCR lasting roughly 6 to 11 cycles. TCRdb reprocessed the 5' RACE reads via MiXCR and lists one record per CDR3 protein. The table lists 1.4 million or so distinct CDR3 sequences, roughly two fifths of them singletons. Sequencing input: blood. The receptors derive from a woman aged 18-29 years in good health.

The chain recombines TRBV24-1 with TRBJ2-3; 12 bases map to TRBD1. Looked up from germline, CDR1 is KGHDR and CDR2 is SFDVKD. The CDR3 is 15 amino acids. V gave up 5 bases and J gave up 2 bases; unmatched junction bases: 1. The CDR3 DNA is TGTGCCACCAGTGGGGACAGGGGGCACACAGATACGCAGTATTTT. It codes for CATSGDRGHTDTQYF.

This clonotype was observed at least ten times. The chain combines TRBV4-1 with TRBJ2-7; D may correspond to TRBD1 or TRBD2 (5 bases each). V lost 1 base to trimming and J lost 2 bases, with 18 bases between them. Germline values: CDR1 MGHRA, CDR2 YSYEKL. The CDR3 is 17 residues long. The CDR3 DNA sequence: TGCGCCAGCAGCCAAGGGTTTACGGGAATGGGACCCTACGAGCAGTACTTC. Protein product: CASSQGFTGMGPYEQYF.

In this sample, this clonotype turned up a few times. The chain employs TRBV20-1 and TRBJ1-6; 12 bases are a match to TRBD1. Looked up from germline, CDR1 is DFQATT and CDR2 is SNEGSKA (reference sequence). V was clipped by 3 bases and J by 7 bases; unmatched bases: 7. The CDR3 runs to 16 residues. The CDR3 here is CSARTGTGGGNSPLHF. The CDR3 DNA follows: TGCAGTGCTAGGACTGGGACAGGGGGCGGGAATTCACCCCTCCACTTT.

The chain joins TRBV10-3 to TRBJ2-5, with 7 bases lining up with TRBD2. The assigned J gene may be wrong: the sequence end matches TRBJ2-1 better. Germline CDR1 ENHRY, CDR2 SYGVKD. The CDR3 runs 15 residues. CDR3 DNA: TGTGCCACCAGAGAAAGCGGGGTGTACTTCGAGACCCAGTTCTTC. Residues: CATRESGVYFETQFF.

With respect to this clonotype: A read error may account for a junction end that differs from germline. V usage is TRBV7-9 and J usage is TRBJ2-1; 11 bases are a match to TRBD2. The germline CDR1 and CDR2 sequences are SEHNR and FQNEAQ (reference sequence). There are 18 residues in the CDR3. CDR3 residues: CTSSSAGTSGSSYNEQFF. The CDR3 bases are TGTACCAGCAGCTCCGCCGGGACTAGCGGAAGCTCCTACAATGAGCAGTTCTTC.

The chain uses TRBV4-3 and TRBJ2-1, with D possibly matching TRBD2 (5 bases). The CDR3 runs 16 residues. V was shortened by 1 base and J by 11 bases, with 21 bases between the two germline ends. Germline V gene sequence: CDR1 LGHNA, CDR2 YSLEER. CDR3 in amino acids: CASSQGGSIPGNKQFF. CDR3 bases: TGCGCCAGCAGCCAAGGAGGGAGCATCCCGGGGAATAAGCAGTTCTTC.

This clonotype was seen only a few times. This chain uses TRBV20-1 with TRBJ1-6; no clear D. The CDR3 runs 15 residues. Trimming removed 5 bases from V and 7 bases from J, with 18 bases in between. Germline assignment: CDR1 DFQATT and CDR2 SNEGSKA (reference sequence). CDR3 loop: CSAVPGSRRNSPLHF. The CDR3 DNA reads TGCAGTGCTGTCCCGGGGAGCCGAAGAAATTCACCCCTCCACTTT.

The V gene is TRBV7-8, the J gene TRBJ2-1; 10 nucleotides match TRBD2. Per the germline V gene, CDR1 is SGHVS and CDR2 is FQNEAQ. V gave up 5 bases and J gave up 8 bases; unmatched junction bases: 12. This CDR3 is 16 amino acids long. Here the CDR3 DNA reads TGTGCCAGCAGCCCCCCCTTTAGCGGGGGGTTTGATGAGCAGTTCTTC. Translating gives CASSPPFSGGFDEQFF. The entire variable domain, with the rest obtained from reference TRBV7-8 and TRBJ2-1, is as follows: GAGVSQSPRYKVAKRGQDVALRCDPISGHVSLFWYQQALGQGPEFLTYFQNEAQLDKSGLPSDRFFAERPEGSVSTLKIQRTQQEDSAVYLCASSPPFSGGFDEQFFGPGTRLTVL.

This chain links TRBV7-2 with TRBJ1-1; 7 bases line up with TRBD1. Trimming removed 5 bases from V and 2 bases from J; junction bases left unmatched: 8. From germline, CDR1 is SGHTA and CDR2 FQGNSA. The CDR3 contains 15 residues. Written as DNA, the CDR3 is TGTGCCAGCAGCCCAGAGGGACAGATTAACACTGAAGCTTTCTTT. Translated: CASSPEGQINTEAFF. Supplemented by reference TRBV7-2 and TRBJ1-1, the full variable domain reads GAGVSQSPSNKVTEKGKDVELRCDPISGHTALYWYRQSLGQGLEFLIYFQGNSAPDKSGLPSDRFSAERTGGSVSTLTIQRTQQEDSAVYLCASSPEGQINTEAFFGQGTRLTVV.

CDR3 nucleotides: TGCAGTGCTACCCTTAGCAGGGGAGGCGGCTACACCTTC. It translates to CSATLSRGGGYTF. The V call is TRBV20-1, the J call TRBJ1-2; D may be TRBD1 (6 bases). Trimming pared 4 bases from V and 8 bases from J, leaving 17 bases between. The CDR3 runs 13 residues. Germline CDR1 and CDR2: DFQATT and SNEGSKA (reference sequence).

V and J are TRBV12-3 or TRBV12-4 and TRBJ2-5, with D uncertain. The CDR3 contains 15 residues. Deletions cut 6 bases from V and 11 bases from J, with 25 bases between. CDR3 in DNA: TGTGCCAGCAGCCATCGGGCCATCACCTACAATGAGCAGTACTTC. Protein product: CASSHRAITYNEQYF.

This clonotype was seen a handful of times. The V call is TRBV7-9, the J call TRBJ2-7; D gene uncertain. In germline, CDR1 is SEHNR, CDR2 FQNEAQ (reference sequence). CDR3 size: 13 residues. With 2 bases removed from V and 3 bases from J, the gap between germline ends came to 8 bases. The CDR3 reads CASSLNLDYEQYF. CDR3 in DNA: TGTGCCAGCAGCTTAAATCTGGACTACGAGCAGTACTTC.

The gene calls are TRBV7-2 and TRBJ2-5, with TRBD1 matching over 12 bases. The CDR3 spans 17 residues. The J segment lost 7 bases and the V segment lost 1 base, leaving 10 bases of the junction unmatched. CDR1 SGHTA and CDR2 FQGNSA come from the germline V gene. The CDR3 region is CASSLVSGTGGGGTQYF. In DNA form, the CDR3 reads TGTGCCAGCAGCTTAGTTTCCGGGACAGGGGGCGGCGGGACCCAGTACTTC.

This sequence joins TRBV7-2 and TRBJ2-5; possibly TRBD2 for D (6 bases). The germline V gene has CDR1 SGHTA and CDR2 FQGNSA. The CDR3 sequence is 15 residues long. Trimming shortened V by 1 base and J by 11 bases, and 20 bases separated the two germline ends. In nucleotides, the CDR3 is TGTGCCAGCAGCTTAGAAGTCGGGACTGACAATGAGCAGTACTTC. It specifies CASSLEVGTDNEQYF.

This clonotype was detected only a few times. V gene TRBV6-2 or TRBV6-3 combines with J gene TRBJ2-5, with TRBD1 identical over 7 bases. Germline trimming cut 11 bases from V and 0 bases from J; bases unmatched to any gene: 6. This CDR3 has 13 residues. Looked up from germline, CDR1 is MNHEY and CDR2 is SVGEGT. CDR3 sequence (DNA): TGTGCCTCCGTCAGGGGGTACCAAGAGACCCAGTACTTC. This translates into CASVRGYQETQYF.

The CDR3 sequence: CSASRGGDLKELFF. CDR3 in DNA: TGCAGTGCTAGTAGAGGGGGCGATTTGAAGGAGCTGTTTTTT. The chain is built from TRBV20-1 and TRBJ2-2; TRBD1 aligns across 7 bases. The V and J ends lost 3 bases and 10 bases, in that order; junction bases with no gene match: 11. The CDR3 extends over 14 amino acids. Per germline, CDR1 DFQATT and CDR2 SNEGSKA (reference sequence).

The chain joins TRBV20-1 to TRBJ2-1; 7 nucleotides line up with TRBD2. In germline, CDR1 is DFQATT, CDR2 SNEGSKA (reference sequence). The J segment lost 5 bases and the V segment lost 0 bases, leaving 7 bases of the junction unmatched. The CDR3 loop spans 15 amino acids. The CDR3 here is CSARDELAINNEQFF. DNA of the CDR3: TGCAGTGCTAGAGATGAACTAGCGATCAACAATGAGCAGTTCTTC.